The clone carrying this T cell receptor (beta chain) was counted many times. Unique molecular identifiers were attached to individual cDNA molecules during library preparation. Original processing methods: Ranging from roughly 20,000 to 690,600, TCR counts per sample had a median value of approximately 97,000. TCRdb re-called the reads with MiXCR, one entry per CDR3 protein. In this record, the V and J calls reflect TCRdb's handling and not the investigators' own analysis. The data hold roughly 120,000 distinct CDR3 sequences, with 8.5% to 9% observed a single time. Researchers extracted total RNA from unfractionated whole blood. The CDR3 has 15 residues. The germline gives CDR1 SGHVS, CDR2 FNYEAQ. V was shortened by 4 bases and J by 1 base, with 10 bases between the two germline ends. This entry is derived from a study of human T cells and chemical hapten exposure. Overall study: From small differences in pooled library volume came most of the variation in per-sample TCR yields.

This receptor was taken from a human donor in good health. Some clones in this sample may be carry-over from other donors' samples. The rearrangement uses TRBV7-6 and TRBJ2-2, with D possibly matching TRBD2 (5 bases). Sequenced sample: whole blood. The CDR3 DNA reads TGTGCCAGCAGCTCCCCGGAGGTGAACACCGGGGAGCTGTTTTTT. Its protein is CASSSPEVNTGELFF.